This passage covers 11 T cell receptor beta chains from one sample sequenced in a study of T cells in tuberculosis. After thawing and overnight rest, PBMC were stained with GMM-loaded CD1B tetramer, viability dye and anti-CD3 for sorting. The CD1B tetramers carried C32 glucose monomycolate purified from Rhodococcus equi. This table comes from immunoSEQ multiplex PCR, and its TCRdb copy is limited to in-frame clones, with some not included. The table shows about 88,000 clones, with approximately 90% occurring only once. The specimen sequenced was CD1b-GMM tetramer-negative cells sorted from PBMCs. Every receptor here comes from an adult woman with latent tuberculosis.

This clone has a single count. The chain has TRBV28 and TRBJ2-7; tentatively, D is TRBD1 (6 bases). This CDR3 has 14 residues. The germline gives CDR1 MDHEN, CDR2 SYDVKM. The V gene lost 5 bases and the J gene lost 3 bases, with 14 bases spanning the gap. The CDR3 region is CASSTWDMLYEQYV. The CDR3 nucleotides are TGTGCCAGCAGTACTTGGGACATGCTCTACGAGCAGTACGTC.

V usage is TRBV14 and J usage is TRBJ2-5; TRBD2 aligns across 14 bases. The CDR3 is made up of 17 amino acids. Germline V gives CDR1 SGHDN, CDR2 FVKESK. The J segment lost 3 bases and the V segment lost 1 base, leaving 4 bases of the junction unmatched. The CDR3 reads CASSQGTSGGYKETQYF. The CDR3 nucleotides read TGTGCCAGCAGCCAAGGGACTAGCGGGGGGTATAAAGAGACCCAGTACTTC. The full variable domain, completed using reference TRBV14 and TRBJ2-5, is EAGVTQFPSHSVIEKGQTVTLRCDPISGHDNLYWYRRVMGKEIKFLLHFVKESKQDESGMPNNRFLAERTGGTYSTLKVQPAELEDSGVYFCASSQGTSGGYKETQYFGPGTRLLVL.

The chain joins TRBV6-5 to TRBJ1-2; D is unresolved. Trimming stripped 0 bases from V and 2 bases from J, with 7 bases between. Germline values: CDR1 MNHEY, CDR2 SVGAGI. This CDR3 has 14 amino acids. The chain's CDR3 is CASSYSTANYGYTF. The DNA for the CDR3 is TGTGCCAGCAGTTACTCAACAGCAAACTATGGCTACACCTTC.

This clone turned up a few times. The rearrangement joins TRBV6-1 to TRBJ1-5; 9 nucleotides agree with TRBD1. With V trimmed by 1 base and J by 4 bases, 5 bases remained unmatched. This CDR3 contains 16 residues. Germline CDR1 reads MNHNS; CDR2 reads SASEGT. This chain's CDR3 is CASSEGGQGWNQPQHF. The CDR3, as DNA: TGTGCCAGCAGTGAAGGGGGACAGGGATGGAATCAGCCCCAGCATTTT.

This chain uses TRBV29-1 with TRBJ1-3, with D hard to call. The CDR3 has 13 amino acids. V was shortened by 4 bases and J by 5 bases, with 12 bases between the two germline ends. Germline values: CDR1 SQVTM, CDR2 ANQGSEA. The CDR3 protein is CSVVGRFRNTIYF. CDR3 DNA sequence: TGCAGCGTTGTCGGCAGGTTTAGAAACACCATATATTTT. The variable domain in full, completed from reference TRBV29-1 and TRBJ1-3, reads SAVISQKPSRDICQRGTSLTIQCQVDSQVTMMFWYRQQPGQSLTLIATANQGSEATYESGFVIDKFPISRPNLTFSTLTVSNMSPEDSSIYLCSVVGRFRNTIYFGEGSWLTVV.

The chain is built from TRBV4-1 and TRBJ1-5; no firm D call. V was trimmed by 6 bases and J by 9 bases, leaving 18 bases between them. This CDR3 is built from 14 residues. Germline CDR1 reads MGHRA; CDR2 reads YSYEKL. The CDR3 coding sequence is TGCGCCAGCAGTCCAGGCGGGAACAGTTTGCCCCAGCATTTT. This codes for CASSPGGNSLPQHF.

As regards this clone: The junction shows a germline mismatch at one end, possibly a read error. This sequence joins TRBV7-7 and TRBJ2-5; 8 bases are shared with TRBD2. The CDR3 has 18 residues. CDR1 and CDR2 (germline): SSHAT, FNYEAQ (reference sequence). The CDR3 DNA reads as TGTGCTAGCAGCTTAGCGCCGGGGGGGCCGACTCTACAAGAGACCCAGTACTTC. Translated: CASSLAPGGPTLQETQYF.

This chain links TRBV4-1 with TRBJ2-5; 7 bases align to TRBD2. This CDR3 is built from 14 residues. After removal of 0 bases from V and 7 bases from J, the junction contained 5 bases not matched to a gene. Looked up from germline, CDR1 is MGHRA and CDR2 is YSYEKL. The CDR3 protein is CASSQDPGEGTQYF. The CDR3, as DNA: TGCGCCAGCAGCCAAGATCCTGGGGAGGGGACCCAGTACTTC.

The rearrangement uses TRBV30 and TRBJ1-4; possible D gene TRBD1, 5 bases. CDR1 and CDR2 from the germline V gene are GTSNPN and SVGIG (reference sequence). Trimming cost V 0 bases and J 8 bases, with 13 bases left between them. The CDR3 has 14 residues. The CDR3 nucleotides read TGTGCCTGGAGTGTAGGGAGGGGCTTGGAAAAACTGTTTTTT. This gives the protein CAWSVGRGLEKLFF.

The chain has TRBV7-9 and TRBJ1-4, with 9 bases fitting TRBD1. J gave up 5 bases and V 4 bases, and 5 bases lay outside the gene matches. The CDR3 sequence is 15 residues long. Germline CDR1 SEHNR, CDR2 FQNEAQ (reference sequence). CDR3: CASSSQTGGNEKLFF. CDR3 nucleotide sequence: TGTGCCAGCAGCTCCCAGACAGGGGGGAATGAAAAACTGTTTTTT.

Concerning this clone: Other nucleotide sequences in the sample specify the same CDR3. This sequence joins TRBV25-1 and TRBJ1-5; D may be TRBD1 (5 bases). Germline assignment: CDR1 MGHDK and CDR2 SYGVNS. The CDR3 totals 16 residues. V lost 3 bases to trimming and J lost 2 bases, with 14 bases between them. The DNA of the CDR3 is TGTGCCAGCAGTGAGTCCGGGGGAAGGGGCAATCAGCCCCAGCATTTT. Protein product: CASSESGGRGNQPQHF.